This T cell receptor beta chain comes out of a study of graft-versus-host responses after intestinal transplantation. Study-wide context: Isolated intestinal, liver-intestinal, or multivisceral transplants had been given to the recipients. Study outcomes and limitations: Early after transplant, HvG clones declined as circulating GvH clones peaked. Allografts of patients with graft-donor T cell macrochimerism showed high graft-versus-host to host-versus-graft clone ratios. Recipient marrow held GvH clones, some first seen in ileum or blood.

The trim removed 0 bases at V and 2 bases at J, leaving 0 bases unmatched. The CDR3 length is 14 residues. Germline V gene sequence: CDR1 SGDLS, CDR2 YYNGEE. The protocol was immunoSEQ multiplex PCR, while the TCRdb copy is restricted to in-frame clones and leaves out a portion. The sample lists over 120,000 clones; about nine tenths were seen once. Points on this clone: Its cognate antigen is unknown.

The chain is built from TRBV9 and TRBJ2-5; 8 bases map to TRBD2. The source is a human donor who received an intestinal transplant. Material: unstimulated CD4+ T cells sorted from spleen or lymph node cells, obtained before intestinal transplant. Here the CDR3 reads CASSVGGGQETQYF. Written as DNA, the CDR3 is TGTGCCAGCAGCGTAGGCGGGGGGCAAGAGACCCAGTACTTC.